This T cell receptor (beta chain) appears in the sequencing data of a study of blood T cell repertoires in COVID-19. Donors of Cohort 3 who recovered were those that had two negative PCRs, clearance, or symptom resolution. The V and J ends lost 0 bases and 2 bases, in that order; junction bases with no gene match: 6. The CDR3 sequence is 18 residues long. Germline CDR1 SGHRS, CDR2 YFSETQ. As originally analysed: Amplification of reference gene primers was used by the study to estimate nucleated cell counts. Generated by immunoSEQ multiplex PCR, the TCRdb table keeps only in-frame clones and is missing some. V, J and clone size are taken as reported in that table, and D and trimming were inferred from the DNA itself. The sample contains about 310,000 clones, nearly 90% of which appear only once.

The chain uses TRBV5-1 and TRBJ2-6; 9 bases match TRBD1. This clonotype was obtained from a woman in her twenties or thirties who had recovered from COVID-19. Sequenced material: PBMCs or T cells enriched from blood (not recorded which). The CDR3 DNA reads as TGCGCCAGCAGCTTGGAAGGACAGGGGTCCGCTGGGGCCAACGTCCTGACTTTC. Translating it yields CASSLEGQGSAGANVLTF.